Listed here is a single TCR beta chain. The source of the sample is a study of blood T cell repertoires in COVID-19. Recruits, aged roughly 18 to 95 years, lived in around 24 US areas. Germline CDR1 reads LGHNA; CDR2 reads YSLEER. This CDR3 region has 15 residues. V lost 1 base and J 8 bases, leaving 15 bases between the germline ends. Using immunoSEQ multiplex PCR, the repertoire was profiled, and TCRdb retains in-frame clones only, with some absent. Among under 150,000 clones, around nine tenths were seen once, and the ten largest hold about 2.5%. The sequenced sample consisted of PBMCs or T cells enriched from blood (not recorded which). V usage is TRBV4-3 and J usage is TRBJ2-1; the D gene is possibly TRBD2 (7 bases). The origin of this receptor is a woman between 50 and 59 years old who had recovered from COVID-19. This CDR3 reads CASSQAAGARYEQFF. The DNA of the CDR3 is TGCGCCAGCAGCCAAGCCGCGGGGGCCAGGTATGAGCAGTTCTTC.